These 23 T cell receptor beta chains were sequenced from one sample in a study of blood T cells in healthy people across ages. Using a J-beta primer mix together with a sample-barcoded 5' primer, a second PCR was run for about 6 to 11 cycles. TCRdb called the 5' RACE reads again in MiXCR, with one record for every CDR3 protein. This table has roughly 1.7 million distinct CDR3 sequences, 34% appearing once. Sequenced sample: blood. All receptors come from a young woman in good health.

V and J are TRBV5-1 and TRBJ1-1; no definite D call. CDR1 and CDR2 (germline): SGHRS, YFSETQ. V gave up 0 bases and J gave up 4 bases, with 10 bases separating them. The CDR3 runs to 14 residues. CDR3 nucleotide sequence: TGCGCCAGCAGCTTGGATTTCAAGGGCACTGAAGCTTTCTTT. It translates to CASSLDFKGTEAFF.

The count of this clonotype is one. The V gene is TRBV18, the J gene TRBJ1-4; 9 bases are a match to TRBD1. The V segment lost 4 bases and the J segment 7 bases; nucleotides outside the gene matches: 7. Germline CDR1 KGHSH, CDR2 LQKENI. The CDR3 is 15 amino acids. CDR3 bases: TGTGCCAGCTCACTCCCCGGGACAGGGATTGAAAAACTGTTTTTT. It encodes CASSLPGTGIEKLFF.

The CDR3 bases are TGTGCCAGCAGCTTAGCGCGGGACCCGGAATTCTTC. As protein: CASSLARDPEFF. The chain employs TRBV7-8 and TRBJ2-1, with D perhaps TRBD2 (6 bases). The CDR3 covers 12 residues. Per germline, CDR1 SGHVS and CDR2 FQNEAQ. V was shortened by 0 bases and J by 16 bases, with 13 bases between the two germline ends.

Many counts were recorded for this clonotype. The V call is TRBV9, the J call TRBJ2-3; D is uncertain. V was trimmed by 0 bases and J by 4 bases, leaving 6 bases between them. CDR1 and CDR2 from the germline V gene are SGDLS and YYNGEE. The CDR3 spans 13 residues. CDR3 bases: TGTGCCAGCAGCGTAGTAGAAGCAGATACGCAGTATTTT. This gives the protein CASSVVEADTQYF.

Regarding this clonotype: At one end, the junction sequence differs from germline, possibly due to a read error. The chain couples TRBV12-3 or TRBV12-4 to TRBJ2-7; D is unresolved. This CDR3 has 16 residues. The CDR3 nucleotides read TGTGCCAGCAGTTTACCAGTCCCGGCTAGGATCTACGAGGAGTACTTC. Its protein product is CASSLPVPARIYEEYF.

This rearrangement joins TRBV27 to TRBJ2-3; TRBD2 matches at 10 bases. The junction had 15 bases not matched to a gene; V was cut back by 6 bases and J by 6 bases. The germline V gene encodes CDR1 MNHEY and CDR2 SMNVEV (reference sequence). This CDR3 contains 17 residues. CDR3 sequence (DNA): TGTGCCAGCAGGACTAGCGGGCTTACCGGAATGGGGGATACGCAGTATTTT. Its translation is CASRTSGLTGMGDTQYF.

This chain uses TRBV29-1 with TRBJ2-1, with 11 bases that match TRBD2. The CDR3 consists of 16 residues. V was pared by 7 bases and J by 2 bases, with 10 bases of the junction left unmatched. Germline V gene data show CDR1 as SQVTM and CDR2 as ANQGSEA. The DNA for the CDR3 is TGCAGCGCGGGACTAGCGGAAACAAGACCCTACAATGAGCAGTTCTTC. Translated, it gives CSAGLAETRPYNEQFF.

V and J are TRBV6-2 or TRBV6-3 and TRBJ1-1, with D possibly TRBD1 on 6 matching bases. Per germline, CDR1 MNHEY and CDR2 SVGEGT. CDR3 length equals 14 residues. Trimming cost V 2 bases and J 6 bases, with 13 bases left between them. The CDR3 loop reads CASSYGGVSAEAFF. CDR3 sequence (DNA): TGTGCCAGCAGTTACGGGGGCGTTAGCGCTGAAGCTTTCTTT.

The chain employs TRBV29-1 and TRBJ2-7; 10 bases map to TRBD1. This CDR3 spans 13 amino acids. Germline V gene lookup returns CDR1 SQVTM and CDR2 ANQGSEA. V lost 6 bases, J lost 6 bases, and 8 bases stayed unmatched. CDR3: CSVLGTGAPEQYF. CDR3 DNA: TGCAGCGTGCTAGGGACAGGGGCCCCCGAGCAGTACTTC.

The CDR3 region has the DNA TGTGCCAGCACCTTCTCCCCTAGCGGAGGGATGGATCCCTACGAGCAGTACTTC. Residues: CASTFSPSGGMDPYEQYF. The chain combines TRBV6-2 or TRBV6-3 with TRBJ2-5, with 7 bases identical to TRBD2. The J call is uncertain, as TRBJ2-7 better fits the DNA end. Germline V gene sequence: CDR1 MNHEY, CDR2 SVGEGT. The CDR3 covers 18 residues.

This clonotype was found a few times. The J gene is TRBJ1-2, the V gene TRBV29-1; no firm D call. CDR1 and CDR2 (germline): SQVTM, ANQGSEA. V lost 0 bases, J lost 5 bases, and 25 bases lay in between. The CDR3 extends over 18 amino acids. The CDR3 DNA follows: TGCAGCGTTGAAGATGTAAATAGGGCATCCGAACAATCTTATGGCTACACCTTC. Its translation: CSVEDVNRASEQSYGYTF.

In this sample, this clonotype turned up a few times. For the CDR3, the DNA is TGCAGCGTTGTCGGGGGGGCTTACAATGAGCAGTTCTTC. Its protein is CSVVGGAYNEQFF. The rearrangement links TRBV29-1 to TRBJ2-1; 8 nucleotides match TRBD2. Germline values: CDR1 SQVTM, CDR2 ANQGSEA. The CDR3 runs 13 residues. V trimming: 4 bases; J trimming: 4 bases; junction bases outside the gene matches: 3.

The genes are TRBV27 and TRBJ2-7; TRBD2 is a possible D gene (6 bases). V lost 2 bases and J lost 2, with 13 bases in between. CDR1 and CDR2 from the germline V gene are MNHEY and SMNVEV (reference sequence). This CDR3 is built from 15 residues. CDR3 region: CASSLQAGFAYEQYF. CDR3 sequence (DNA): TGTGCCAGCAGTTTACAGGCGGGATTCGCCTACGAGCAGTACTTC.

This clonotype was seen a few times. The chain carries TRBV7-2 and TRBJ2-3; TRBD2 might be the D (6 bases). The CDR3 covers 16 residues. Trimming took off 6 bases at V and 2 bases at J, with 18 bases between the two ends. CDR1 and CDR2 from the germline V gene are SGHTA and FQGNSA. CDR3 DNA sequence: TGTGCCAGCAGTTCTCGGGGCCGGGGGTACACAGATACGCAGTATTTT. This sequence encodes CASSSRGRGYTDTQYF.

The V and J genes are TRBV11-2 and TRBJ2-2; a weak D match, TRBD1 (6 bases). V was trimmed by 5 bases and J by 1 base, leaving 11 bases between them. Germline assignment: CDR1 SGHAT and CDR2 FQNNGV. The CDR3 runs to 15 residues. CDR3 residues: CASSPTGQNTGELFF. As DNA, the CDR3 is TGTGCCAGCAGCCCCACGGGACAGAACACCGGGGAGCTGTTTTTT.

The chain uses TRBV20-1 and TRBJ2-7; D might be TRBD1 (5 bases). The J call may not be correct, given that the DNA end is closer to TRBJ2-5. Germline CDR1 is DFQATT and CDR2 is SNEGSKA (reference sequence). The CDR3 consists of 12 residues. The DNA for the CDR3 is TGCAGCGCCCAGGGTTGGGAAAAGACCCAGTACTTC. It translates to CSAQGWEKTQYF.

The rearrangement uses TRBV2 and TRBJ2-1; unclear D gene. Trimming stripped 4 bases from V and 2 bases from J, with 18 bases between. Germline V gives CDR1 SNHLY, CDR2 FYNNEI. The CDR3 has 17 residues. The chain's CDR3 is CASSVVGLSYTYNEQFF. CDR3 bases: TGTGCCAGCAGTGTGGTCGGCCTTTCATACACCTACAATGAGCAGTTCTTC.

This chain connects TRBV4-1 to TRBJ2-1; TRBD2 is a possible D gene (6 bases). The CDR3 consists of 12 residues. Between the trimmed V and J ends, which lost 1 base and 12 bases, there was a span of 10 bases. From germline, CDR1 is MGHRA and CDR2 YSYEKL. The CDR3 here is CASSQVGGRQFF. The CDR3 DNA follows: TGCGCCAGCAGCCAAGTCGGGGGTAGGCAGTTCTTC.

The sample holds one count of this clonotype. The chain joins TRBV7-6 to TRBJ2-3; 7 bases agree with TRBD2. Germline CDR1 and CDR2: SGHVS and FNYEAQ. V lost 0 bases and J lost 6; bases outside the gene matches: 3. This CDR3 region has 14 residues. The CDR3, as DNA: TGTGCCAGCAGCTTAGCGCGGGAGTTTGATACGCAGTATTTT. Translating gives CASSLAREFDTQYF.

This sequence joins TRBV28 and TRBJ1-2, with no clear D. Deletions cut 7 bases from V and 7 bases from J, with 16 bases between. Germline CDR1 is MDHEN and CDR2 is SYDVKM. The CDR3 spans 13 residues. The CDR3 DNA is TGTGCCAGCACAAACAGCATTTCCGCTGGCTACACCTTC. It yields the protein CASTNSISAGYTF.

This rearrangement joins TRBV19 to TRBJ1-2; possibly TRBD1 for D (5 bases). CDR1 and CDR2 from the germline V gene are LNHDA and SQIVND (reference sequence). The CDR3 runs to 14 residues. The V gene lost 8 bases and the J gene lost 4 bases, with 17 bases spanning the gap. In DNA, the CDR3 is TGTGCCAGTCATCCCAGGGAGGGTGTCTATGGCTACACCTTC. As protein: CASHPREGVYGYTF.

This clonotype was counted ten times or more. The chain couples TRBV12-3 or TRBV12-4 to TRBJ2-1; 7 bases line up with TRBD2. The length of the CDR3 is 14 residues. The J segment lost 4 bases and the V segment lost 5 bases, leaving 5 bases of the junction unmatched. CDR3 sequence reads: CASSSGASYNEQFF. Written as DNA, the CDR3 is TGTGCCAGCAGTAGCGGGGCCTCTTACAATGAGCAGTTCTTC.

V is TRBV9 and J is TRBJ2-2; possibly TRBD1 for D (6 bases). Trimming took 0 bases from V and 5 from J, leaving 11 bases between them. The germline CDR1 and CDR2 sequences are SGDLS and YYNGEE. The CDR3 is made up of 15 amino acids. CDR3 sequence reads: CASSVGGQGTGELFF. The CDR3 DNA sequence: TGTGCCAGCAGCGTAGGGGGGCAGGGGACCGGGGAGCTGTTTTTT.